This entry describes one T cell receptor (beta chain). V was clipped by 0 bases and J by 2 bases; unmatched bases: 8. The germline CDR1 and CDR2 sequences are MGHRA and YSYEKL. CDR3 length equals 17 residues. The entry originates in a study of T cell changes during pregnancy in multiple sclerosis. Some clones are missing from TCRdb's copy, which holds only in-frame ones; the method was immunoSEQ multiplex PCR. Among about 67,000 clones listed, approximately 92% were seen once. The V call is TRBV4-1, the J call TRBJ2-3; 7 bases align to TRBD2. The receptor was isolated from a female donor in good health, enrolled as a control in a pregnancy study. This specimen consisted of peripheral blood, obtained in the second trimester of pregnancy. CDR3 protein: CASSQDSGGSLTDTQYF. DNA of the CDR3: TGCGCCAGCAGCCAAGATTCGGGCGGGAGCCTCACAGATACGCAGTATTTT.